The rows below give T cell receptor beta chains drawn from one sample of a study of blood T cell repertoires in COVID-19. Using immunoSEQ multiplex PCR, the repertoire was profiled, and TCRdb retains in-frame clones only, with some absent. The sample has approximately 49,000 clones, approximately 84% seen once. Input material: peripheral blood. Receptor source: a man aged 50-59 years with acute or convalescent COVID-19. The CDR3 runs from the conserved cysteine through the conserved F or W. The order of the fields is clone size, V gene, J gene, D gene, CDR3 DNA, CDR3 protein. A D gene is named only where the DNA matches it firmly. Part of the rows lack a size; the others show once, few, many or a class for expanded clones.

-	TRBV4-1	TRBJ1-6	TRBD1	TGCGCCAGCAGCCAAGGTGACAGGGGTTCGGGTAATTCACCCCTCCACTTT	CASSQGDRGSGNSPLHF
large	TRBV5-1	TRBJ1-2	-	TGCGCCAGCAGCGAGGGCTGGGATTATGGCTACACCTTC	CASSEGWDYGYTF
-	TRBV19	TRBJ1-5	-	TGTGCCAGTAGTATAAGGGGCGTCAATCAGCCCCAGCATTTT	CASSIRGVNQPQHF
-	TRBV19	TRBJ2-2	-	TGTGCCAGTAGTATCGGGAGGCAGGGGGCCGACACCGGGGAGCTGTTTTTT	CASSIGRQGADTGELFF
once	TRBV6-2/TRBV6-3	TRBJ1-5	-	TGTGCCAGCAGTTTCCGGGTGGCACCAGATAGCAATCAGCCCCAGCATTTT	CASSFRVAPDSNQPQHF
-	TRBV5-6	TRBJ2-7	-	TGTGCCAGCAGCTTGCAGGGCCAACACTACGAGCAGTACTTC	CASSLQGQHYEQYF
-	TRBV6-5	TRBJ1-2	-	TGTGCCAGCAGTTCTCAGGGTGGTATGGGCTATGGCTACACCTTC	CASSSQGGMGYGYTF
-	TRBV27	TRBJ1-1	TRBD1	TGTGCCAGCAGTTTGGGGACAGGGAGGATCACTGAAGCTTTCTTT	CASSLGTGRITEAFF
-	TRBV10-3	TRBJ2-5	TRBD2	TGTGCCATCAGTGATTGGGCTAGCGGGAGAGGGGAGGAGACCCAGTACTTC	CAISDWASGRGEETQYF
-	TRBV6-5	TRBJ1-1	TRBD1	TGTGCCAGCAGAGAGATCGGACAGGGGGACACTGAAGCTTTCTTT	CASREIGQGDTEAFF
-	TRBV18	TRBJ1-1	TRBD1	TGTGCCAGCTCACCCTCCGGGACAGGGGGCAAAGAAGCTTTCTTT	CASSPSGTGGKEAFF
-	TRBV18	TRBJ2-7	-	TGTGCCAGCTCACTAGACCGGGGTACCTACGAGCAGTACTTC	CASSLDRGTYEQYF
-	TRBV27	TRBJ2-6	TRBD1	TGTGCCAGCACCCCCTCGACAGGGGTCCCCTCTGGGGCCAACGTCCTGACTTTC	CASTPSTGVPSGANVLTF
few	TRBV10-2	TRBJ2-7	TRBD1	TGCGCCAGCAGTGAGGGGACAGGGGAGCAGTACTTC	CASSEGTGEQYF
-	TRBV5-1	TRBJ2-2	TRBD2	TGCGCCAGCAGCTTACTGACTAGCGGGACAGGTGGGGAGCTGTTTTTT	CASSLLTSGTGGELFF
once	TRBV10-3	TRBJ1-6	-	TGTGCCATCAGTGAGTCGAGGGATTCACCCCTCCACTTT	CAISESRDSPLHF
medium-sized	TRBV25-1	TRBJ2-3	TRBD1	TGTGCCAGCAGCCCCAGGGGGCGTGGGTTTACAGATACGCAGTATTTT	CASSPRGRGFTDTQYF
-	TRBV2	TRBJ1-1	-	TGTGCCAGCGAAGGACGGGAGAACACTGAAGCTTTCTTT	CASEGRENTEAFF
-	TRBV27	TRBJ1-1	-	TGTGCCAGCAGTTTATCGGGATTAGGACAAAGCAACACTGAAGCTTTCTTT	CASSLSGLGQSNTEAFF
-	TRBV6-5	TRBJ1-4	TRBD1	TGTGCCAGCAGTACTGAACAGGGGATGGGTGAAAAACTGTTTTTT	CASSTEQGMGEKLFF
-	TRBV28	TRBJ2-7	TRBD1	TGTGCCAGCAGTCCAGGGGACAGGGGGCTTCGGGACGAGCAGTACTTC	CASSPGDRGLRDEQYF